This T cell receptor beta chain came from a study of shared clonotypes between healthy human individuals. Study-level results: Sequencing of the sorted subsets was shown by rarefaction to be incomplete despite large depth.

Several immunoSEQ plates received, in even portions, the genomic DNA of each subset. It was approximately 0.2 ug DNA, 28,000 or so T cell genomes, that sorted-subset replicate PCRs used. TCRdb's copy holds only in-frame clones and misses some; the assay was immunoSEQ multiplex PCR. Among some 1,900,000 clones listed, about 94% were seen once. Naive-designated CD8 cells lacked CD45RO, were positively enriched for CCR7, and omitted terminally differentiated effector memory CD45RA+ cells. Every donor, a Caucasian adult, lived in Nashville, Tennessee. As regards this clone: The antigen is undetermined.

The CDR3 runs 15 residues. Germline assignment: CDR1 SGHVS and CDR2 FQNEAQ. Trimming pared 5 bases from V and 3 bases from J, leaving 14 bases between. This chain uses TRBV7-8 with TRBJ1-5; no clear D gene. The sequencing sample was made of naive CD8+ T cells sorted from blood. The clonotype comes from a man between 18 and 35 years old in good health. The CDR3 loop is CASSPAWGNNQPQHF. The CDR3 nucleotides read TGTGCCAGCAGCCCAGCGTGGGGAAACAATCAGCCCCAGCATTTT. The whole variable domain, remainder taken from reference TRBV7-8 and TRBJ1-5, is GAGVSQSPRYKVAKRGQDVALRCDPISGHVSLFWYQQALGQGPEFLTYFQNEAQLDKSGLPSDRFFAERPEGSVSTLKIQRTQQEDSAVYLCASSPAWGNNQPQHFGDGTRLSIL.